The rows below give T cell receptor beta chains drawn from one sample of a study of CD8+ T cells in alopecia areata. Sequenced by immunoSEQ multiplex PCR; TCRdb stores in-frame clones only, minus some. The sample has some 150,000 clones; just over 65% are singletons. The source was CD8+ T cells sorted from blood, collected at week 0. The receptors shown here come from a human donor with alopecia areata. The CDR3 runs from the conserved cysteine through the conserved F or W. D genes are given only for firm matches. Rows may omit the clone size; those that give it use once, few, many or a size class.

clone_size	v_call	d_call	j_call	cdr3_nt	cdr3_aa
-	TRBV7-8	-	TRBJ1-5	TGTGCCAGCAGCTTGCCGGGACAGCCCCAGCATTTT	CASSLPGQPQHF
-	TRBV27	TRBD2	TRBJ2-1	TGTGCCACAGGACTAGCGGGGAACAATGAGCAGTTCTTC	CATGLAGNNEQFF
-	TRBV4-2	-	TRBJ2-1	TGTGCCAGCAGCCAAGTCGCCGACAATGAGCAGTTCTTC	CASSQVADNEQFF
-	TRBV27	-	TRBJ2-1	TGTGCCAGCAGTTTACCGGGTACCAACAATGAGCAGTTCTTC	CASSLPGTNNEQFF
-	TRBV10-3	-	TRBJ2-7	TGTGCCATCAGTGAGCCCGATTCACTAGTTGGCGAGCAGTACTTC	CAISEPDSLVGEQYF
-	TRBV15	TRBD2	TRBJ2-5	TGTGCCACCAGCAGAGCCCTCCTAGCGGGGGGGCCAGGGGAGACCCAGTACTTC	CATSRALLAGGPGETQYF
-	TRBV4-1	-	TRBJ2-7	TGCGCCAGCAGCCTTGGACAGCACTACGAGCAGTACTTC	CASSLGQHYEQYF
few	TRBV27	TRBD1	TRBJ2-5	TGTGCCAGCAGTTTTTCAGGGGGCTGGGAGACCCAGTACTTC	CASSFSGGWETQYF
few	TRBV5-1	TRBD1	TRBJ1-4	TGCGCCAGCAGCTTGGAGCGGGGACAGGGACGAGAAAAACTGTTTTTT	CASSLERGQGREKLFF
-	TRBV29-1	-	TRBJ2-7	TGCAGCGTTGCTCTGGAGTACGAGCAGTACTTC	CSVALEYEQYF
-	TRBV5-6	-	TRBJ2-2	TGTGCCAGCAGCTTCGGGACACAGAACACCGGGGAGCTGTTTTTT	CASSFGTQNTGELFF
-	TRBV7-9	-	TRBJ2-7	TGTGCCAGCAGCCTAGAGACGGAGCCCTACGAGCAGTACTTC	CASSLETEPYEQYF
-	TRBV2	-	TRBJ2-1	TGTGCCAGCAGGGGTTCTGAGCAGTTCTTC	CASRGSEQFF
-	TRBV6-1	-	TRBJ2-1	TGTGCCAGCAGTGGTTTAGGGGGGGCCGCCAATGAGCAGTTCTTC	CASSGLGGAANEQFF
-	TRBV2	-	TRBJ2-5	TGTGCCAGCGACCCACCGTACCAAGAGACCCAGTACTTC	CASDPPYQETQYF
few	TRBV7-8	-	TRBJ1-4	TGTGCCAGCAGCCAACTAGACAGGCTACATGAAAAACTGTTTTTT	CASSQLDRLHEKLFF
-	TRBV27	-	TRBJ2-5	TGTGCCAGCAGTTTTTCTGGGGAGGAGACCCAGTACTTC	CASSFSGEETQYF
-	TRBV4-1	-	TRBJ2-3	TGCGCCAGCAGCCAAGTTCTGCCCGATACGCAGTATTTT	CASSQVLPDTQYF
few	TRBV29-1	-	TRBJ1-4	TGCAGCGTTGCACCCTCCGCAGGGGATGATGAAAAACTGTTTTTT	CSVAPSAGDDEKLFF
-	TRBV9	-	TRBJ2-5	TGTGCCAGCAGCGTAGAAGATTCGGAGGGGCGCGGAGAGACCCAGTACTTC	CASSVEDSEGRGETQYF
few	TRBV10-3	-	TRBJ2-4	TGTGCCATCAGTGAGACCTCCGGGGTAGCCAAAAACATTCAGTACTTC	CAISETSGVAKNIQYF
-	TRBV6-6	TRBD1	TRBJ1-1	TGTGCCAGCAGTTACCGACAGGGGTCTAGCACTGAAGCTTTCTTT	CASSYRQGSSTEAFF
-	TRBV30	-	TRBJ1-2	TGTGCCTGTTGGGGGGATGGGAGGTATGGCTACACCTTC	CACWGDGRYGYTF
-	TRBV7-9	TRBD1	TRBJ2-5	TGTGCCAGCAGCCGTTCGACAGGGGGCATAGAGACCCAGTACTTC	CASSRSTGGIETQYF
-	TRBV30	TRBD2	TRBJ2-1	TGTGCCTGGAGTCCGGGGGGCTCCTACAATGAGCAGTTCTTC	CAWSPGGSYNEQFF
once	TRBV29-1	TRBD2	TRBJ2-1	TGCAGCGTTGAAGATCCGGGACTAGCGGGAAACAATGAGCAGTTCTTC	CSVEDPGLAGNNEQFF
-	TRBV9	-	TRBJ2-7	TGTGCCAGCAGCGTAGGGGTCTGGACCGAGCAGTACTTC	CASSVGVWTEQYF
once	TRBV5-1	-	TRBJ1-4	TGCGCCAGCAGCTCGGGGACGGAACTGTTTTTT	CASSSGTELFF
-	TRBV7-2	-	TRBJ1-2	TGTGCCAGCAGCAAAACCGGGGCACCCTCTCGGGGCTACACCTTC	CASSKTGAPSRGYTF
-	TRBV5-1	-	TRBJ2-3	TGCGCCAGCAGCTATCTTCGACAGATCACAGATACGCAGTATTTT	CASSYLRQITDTQYF
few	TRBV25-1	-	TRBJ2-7	TGTGCCAGCAGTGAACACAGGACGGTAGGCGAGCAGTACTTC	CASSEHRTVGEQYF
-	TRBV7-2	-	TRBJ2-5	TGTGCCAGCAGCCCGCGCGGACGGCGCGGGACCCTTGCGGCCCAGTACTTC	CASSPRGRRGTLAAQYF
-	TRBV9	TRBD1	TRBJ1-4	TGTGCCAGCAGCGGATCCGGGACAGGGTACGAAAAACTGTTTTTT	CASSGSGTGYEKLFF
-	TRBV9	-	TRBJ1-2	TGTGCCAGCAGCGAGGATGGCTACACCTTC	CASSEDGYTF
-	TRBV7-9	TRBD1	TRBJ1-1	TGTGCCAGCAGCTTAGGACAGGGGAACACTGAAGCTTTCTTT	CASSLGQGNTEAFF
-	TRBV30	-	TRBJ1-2	TGTGCCTGGATCCGGGGCGGGGATGGCTACACCTTC	CAWIRGGDGYTF
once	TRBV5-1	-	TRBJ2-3	TGCGCCAGCAGCTTGGCGACTAGCACAGATACGCAGTATTTT	CASSLATSTDTQYF
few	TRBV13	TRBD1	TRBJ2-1	TGTGCCAGCAGCTCGACAGGGGGAGGATACGATGAGCAGTTCTTC	CASSSTGGGYDEQFF
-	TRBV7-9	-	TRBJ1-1	TGTGCCAGCAGCCCCCGGGGGAACACTGAAGCTTTCTTT	CASSPRGNTEAFF
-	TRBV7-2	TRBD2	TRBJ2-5	TGTGCCAGCAGCCTAAACGAGACTAGCGGGGGGGGAGAGACCCAGTACTTC	CASSLNETSGGGETQYF
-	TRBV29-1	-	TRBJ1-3	TGCAGCGTTGTGGGGAAAGATCTAGCCTCTGGAAACACCATATATTTT	CSVVGKDLASGNTIYF
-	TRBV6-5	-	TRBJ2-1	TGTGCCAGCAGTTACAACTCGCTAGCTTTCGTCGATGAGCAGTTCTTC	CASSYNSLAFVDEQFF
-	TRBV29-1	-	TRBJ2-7	TGCAGCGTTGTTGGGACAACTACCTACGAGCAGTACTTC	CSVVGTTTYEQYF
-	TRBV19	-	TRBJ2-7	TGTGCCAGTAGTATACAGGCCTCCTACGAGCAGTACTTC	CASSIQASYEQYF
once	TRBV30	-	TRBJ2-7	TGTGCCTGGAGAGACAACTCCTACGAGCAGTACTTC	CAWRDNSYEQYF
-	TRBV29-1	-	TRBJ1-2	TGCAGCGTTGAAACAGCCCTATCAACTCAGCGGCATGGCTACACCTTC	CSVETALSTQRHGYTF
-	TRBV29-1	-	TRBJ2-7	TGCAGCGTTGAAGAAATAGGGGGTGAGCAGTACTTC	CSVEEIGGEQYF
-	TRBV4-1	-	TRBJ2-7	TGCGCCAGCAGCCAAGAAGGGGGGGCCGGGACAGCTACCTACGAGCAGTACTTC	CASSQEGGAGTATYEQYF
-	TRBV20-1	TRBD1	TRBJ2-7	TGCAGTGCTACCACAGGGGTCGAGCAGTACTTC	CSATTGVEQYF
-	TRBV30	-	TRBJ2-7	TGTGCCTGGAACAGGGCTGAGGACGAGCAGTACTTC	CAWNRAEDEQYF
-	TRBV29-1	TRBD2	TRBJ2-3	TGCAGCGTTGAGGGACTAGCGGGGCAAGAGGGAACAGATACGCAGTATTTT	CSVEGLAGQEGTDTQYF
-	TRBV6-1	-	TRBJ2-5	TGTGCCAGCAGTGATTCCCTCCAAGAGACCCAGTACTTC	CASSDSLQETQYF
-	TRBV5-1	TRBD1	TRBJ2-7	TGCGCCAGCAGCTTAAAGGGGGGACAGGCCTACGAGCAGTACTTC	CASSLKGGQAYEQYF
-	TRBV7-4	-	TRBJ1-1	TGTGCCAGCAGCCCGAGGACTGAGGGAAACACTGAAGCTTTCTTT	CASSPRTEGNTEAFF
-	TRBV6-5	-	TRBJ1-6	TGTGCCAGCAGTTATTCGCAGGGTAGTTCACCCCTCCACTTT	CASSYSQGSSPLHF
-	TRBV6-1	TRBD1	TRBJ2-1	TGTGCCAGCAGAGAACGGGACAGGGGGCGGAATGAGCAGTTCTTC	CASRERDRGRNEQFF
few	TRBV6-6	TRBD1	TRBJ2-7	TGTGCCAGCAGTTTCCGGGACAGGGTCTACGAGCAGTACTTC	CASSFRDRVYEQYF
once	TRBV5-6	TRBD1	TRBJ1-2	TGTGCCAGTTTCCGGGACAGGGGCCCCTATGGCTACACCTTC	CASFRDRGPYGYTF